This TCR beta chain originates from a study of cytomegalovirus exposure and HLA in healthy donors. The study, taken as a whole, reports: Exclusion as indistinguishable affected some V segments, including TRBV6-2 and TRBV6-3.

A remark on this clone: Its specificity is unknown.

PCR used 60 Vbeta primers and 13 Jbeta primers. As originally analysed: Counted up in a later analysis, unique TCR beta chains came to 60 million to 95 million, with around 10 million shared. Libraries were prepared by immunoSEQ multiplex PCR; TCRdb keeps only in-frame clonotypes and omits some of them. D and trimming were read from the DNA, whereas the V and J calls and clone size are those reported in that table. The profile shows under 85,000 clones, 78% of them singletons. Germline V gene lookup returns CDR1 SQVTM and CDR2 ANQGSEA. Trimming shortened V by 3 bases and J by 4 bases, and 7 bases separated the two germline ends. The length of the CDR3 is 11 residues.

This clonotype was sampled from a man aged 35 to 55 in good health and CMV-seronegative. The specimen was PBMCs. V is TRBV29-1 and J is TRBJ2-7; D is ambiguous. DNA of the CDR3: TGCAGCGTTGACGGCGGTTACGAGCAGTACTTC. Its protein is CSVDGGYEQYF.